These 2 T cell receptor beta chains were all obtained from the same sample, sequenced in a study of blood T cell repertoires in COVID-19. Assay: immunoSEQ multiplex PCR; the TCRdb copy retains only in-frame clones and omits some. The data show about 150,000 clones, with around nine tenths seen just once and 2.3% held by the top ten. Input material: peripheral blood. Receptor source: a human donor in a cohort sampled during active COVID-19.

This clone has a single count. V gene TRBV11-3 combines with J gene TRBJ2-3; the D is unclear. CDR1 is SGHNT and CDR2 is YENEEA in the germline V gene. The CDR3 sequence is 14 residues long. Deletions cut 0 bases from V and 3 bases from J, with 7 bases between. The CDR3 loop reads CASSLDLVTDTQYF. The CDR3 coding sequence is TGTGCCAGCAGCTTAGATCTCGTAACAGATACGCAGTATTTT. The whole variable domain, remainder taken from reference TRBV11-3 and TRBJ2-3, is EAGVVQSPRYKIIEKKQPVAFWCNPISGHNTLYWYLQNLGQGPELLIRYENEEAVDDSQLPKDRFSAERLKGVDSTLKIQPAELGDSAVYLCASSLDLVTDTQYFGPGTRLTVL.

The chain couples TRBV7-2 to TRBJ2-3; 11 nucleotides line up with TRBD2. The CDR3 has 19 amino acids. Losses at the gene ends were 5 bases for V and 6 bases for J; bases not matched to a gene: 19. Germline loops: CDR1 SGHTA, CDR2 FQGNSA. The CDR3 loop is CASSLTLPRSGGAPDTQYF. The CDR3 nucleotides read TGTGCCAGCAGCCTAACACTACCACGTAGCGGGGGGGCCCCGGATACGCAGTATTTT.